A single sample is the source of the 23 T cell receptor beta chains below, sequenced in a study of identifying expanded T cells in peripheral blood. The data were produced by immunoSEQ multiplex PCR, yet TCRdb's version contains in-frame clones alone and is incomplete. The repertoire holds under 95,000 clones, 75% to 90% seen once, with approximately 2.6% in the top ten. Sequences were obtained from blood. All receptors derive from a person between 18 and 69 years old in good health.

The rearrangement uses TRBV28 and TRBJ1-1; tentative D call: TRBD1 (6 bases). The germline V and J ends were trimmed by 6 bases and 1 base, with 9 bases remaining between them. Germline loops: CDR1 MDHEN, CDR2 SYDVKM. The CDR3 consists of 13 residues. In DNA, the CDR3 is TGTGCCAGCAGGTGGACAGAGAACACTGAAGCTTTCTTT. This gives the protein CASRWTENTEAFF.

The chain combines TRBV27 with TRBJ2-5; no clear D. This CDR3 is built from 14 residues. V lost 7 bases and J lost 6, with 18 bases in between. Germline CDR1 and CDR2: MNHEY and SMNVEV (reference sequence). In DNA, the CDR3 is TGTGCCAGCACATCGGTCCGAAAGCCAAAGACCCAGTACTTC. Its translation: CASTSVRKPKTQYF.

This sequence joins TRBV11-3 and TRBJ2-1; perhaps TRBD2 as D (6 bases). Looked up from germline, CDR1 is SGHNT and CDR2 is YENEEA. V lost 1 base and J 2 bases, leaving 12 bases between the germline ends. This CDR3 has 16 residues. Here the CDR3 reads CASSLGGASPYNEQFF. DNA of the CDR3: TGTGCCAGCAGCTTAGGCGGGGCTAGTCCCTACAATGAGCAGTTCTTC.

This chain uses TRBV9 with TRBJ1-2, with no clear D. CDR3 length: 14 amino acids. CDR1 and CDR2 (germline): SGDLS, YYNGEE. V lost 3 bases and J lost 2, with 11 bases in between. The chain's CDR3 is CASSARDANYGYTF. CDR3 DNA sequence: TGTGCCAGCAGCGCCCGGGATGCCAACTATGGCTACACCTTC.

The J gene is TRBJ1-4, the V gene TRBV5-8; D ambiguous. V shed 4 bases and J shed 5 bases, with 12 bases lying between them. The CDR3 totals 14 residues. Germline assignment: CDR1 SGHTS and CDR2 YDEGEE. The CDR3 reads CASSPVGYNEKLFF. CDR3 DNA: TGTGCCAGCAGCCCTGTTGGGTACAATGAAAAACTGTTTTTT.

The V and J genes are TRBV29-1 and TRBJ1-4; tentative D call: TRBD1 (5 bases). Between the trimmed V and J ends, which lost 5 bases and 8 bases, there was a span of 18 bases. This CDR3 has 14 amino acids. Looked up from germline, CDR1 is SQVTM and CDR2 is ANQGSEA. The CDR3 loop is CSVTTAGQREKLFF. The CDR3 DNA reads as TGCAGCGTTACCACAGCGGGGCAGCGGGAAAAACTGTTTTTT. Variable domain in full (rest from reference TRBV29-1 and TRBJ1-4): SAVISQKPSRDICQRGTSLTIQCQVDSQVTMMFWYRQQPGQSLTLIATANQGSEATYESGFVIDKFPISRPNLTFSTLTVSNMSPEDSSIYLCSVTTAGQREKLFFGSGTQLSVL.

The chain has TRBV5-4 and TRBJ1-5, with TRBD1 matching 7 bases. Germline CDR1 SGHNT, CDR2 YYREEE (reference sequence). The J segment lost 4 bases and the V segment lost 4 bases, leaving 2 bases of the junction unmatched. The CDR3 loop spans 13 amino acids. The CDR3: CASSRDSNQPQHF. DNA for the CDR3: TGTGCCAGCAGCCGGGACAGTAATCAGCCCCAGCATTTT.

The chain has TRBV27 and TRBJ1-4; D uncertain. The CDR3 has 17 residues. The germline gives CDR1 MNHEY, CDR2 SMNVEV (reference sequence). Trimming shortened V by 2 bases and J by 0 bases, and 13 bases separated the two germline ends. The CDR3 spells CASSLDGSMATNEKLFF. The CDR3 region has the DNA TGTGCCAGCAGTTTAGACGGATCCATGGCAACTAATGAAAAACTGTTTTTT.

This CDR3 is CASSLFAGPNEQFF. CDR3 DNA sequence: TGTGCCAGCAGCTTATTCGCGGGGCCTAATGAGCAGTTCTTC. The chain joins TRBV7-2 to TRBJ2-1; weak D call: TRBD2 (6 bases). Between the trimmed V and J ends, which lost 2 bases and 7 bases, there was a span of 12 bases. This CDR3 comprises 14 residues. Germline CDR1 is SGHTA and CDR2 is FQGNSA.

The chain couples TRBV25-1 to TRBJ2-5, with D unresolved. V dropped 6 bases and J dropped 7 bases, with 12 bases sitting between them. The germline V gene has CDR1 MGHDK and CDR2 SYGVNS. The CDR3 is made up of 12 amino acids. The CDR3 coding sequence is TGTGCCAGCAGCCCGGTCCGCGGGACCCAGTACTTC. Its translation is CASSPVRGTQYF.

The chain is built from TRBV4-2 and TRBJ2-7; TRBD2 agrees at 8 bases. V lost 0 bases, J lost 4 bases, and 8 bases stayed unmatched. The CDR3 has 16 amino acids. Germline V CDR1 and CDR2: LGHNA, YNFKEQ. The CDR3 bases are TGTGCCAGCAGCCAAGATCCCGGGACTAGTAGGTACGAGCAGTACTTC. It codes for CASSQDPGTSRYEQYF.

The V gene is TRBV13, the J gene TRBJ1-4, with TRBD1 matching over 7 bases. The junction had 8 bases not matched to a gene; V was cut back by 1 base and J by 0 bases. Germline V lookup: CDR1 PRHDT, CDR2 FYEKMQ (reference sequence). This CDR3 is built from 18 residues. For the CDR3, the DNA is TGTGCCAGCAGCTTAGAGGGGACAGCAATTTCAACTAATGAAAAACTGTTTTTT. It translates to CASSLEGTAISTNEKLFF.

On this clone itself: This CDR3 is also generated by other DNA sequences in the sample. The V call is TRBV6-5, the J call TRBJ1-2, with D unresolved. Germline assignment: CDR1 MNHEY and CDR2 SVGAGI. V was shortened by 3 bases and J by 5 bases, with 10 bases between the two germline ends. The CDR3 spans 13 residues. The CDR3 DNA reads as TGTGCCAGCAGTTATCTAGGCTCTTATGGCTACACCTTC. It yields the protein CASSYLGSYGYTF.

V and J are TRBV21-1 and TRBJ2-5. TRBV21-1 is marked as a pseudogene. The CDR3 spans 21 residues. This CDR3 reads CASSKLGPPPGLDSPQETQYF. The DNA of the CDR3 is TGTGCCAGCAGCAAGCTGGGTCCCCCGCCAGGCCTAGACTCCCCTCAAGAGACCCAGTACTTC.

J is TRBJ1-3 and V is TRBV29-1; D is undetermined. Deletions cut 3 bases from V and 6 bases from J, with 15 bases between. Germline CDR1 reads SQVTM; CDR2 reads ANQGSEA. The CDR3 totals 14 residues. In nucleotides, the CDR3 is TGCAGCGTTGAGTTGGTAGGCACGCAAAACACCATATATTTT. This sequence encodes CSVELVGTQNTIYF. Looking up the rest from reference TRBV29-1 and TRBJ1-3 gives the full variable domain: SAVISQKPSRDICQRGTSLTIQCQVDSQVTMMFWYRQQPGQSLTLIATANQGSEATYESGFVIDKFPISRPNLTFSTLTVSNMSPEDSSIYLCSVELVGTQNTIYFGEGSWLTVV.

This clone was counted a few times. The CDR3 here is CASSTETDEKLFF. In DNA, the CDR3 is TGTGCCAGCAGCACCGAGACAGATGAAAAACTGTTTTTT. The chain links TRBV21-1 to TRBJ1-4; TRBD1 is the table's D call, not checked against the DNA. TRBV21-1 represents a pseudogene. The CDR3 is made up of 13 amino acids.

The genes are TRBV6-1 and TRBJ2-5; D is undetermined. The CDR3 sequence is 12 residues long. Trimming removed 2 bases from V and 4 bases from J, with 5 bases in between. The V gene's germline CDR1 is MNHNS and CDR2 SASEGT. This CDR3 reads CASSERLETQYF. CDR3 coding DNA: TGTGCCAGCAGTGAAAGGTTAGAGACCCAGTACTTC.

V usage is TRBV5-4 and J usage is TRBJ1-2, with D unclear. Trimming pared 1 base from V and 8 bases from J, leaving 15 bases between. The CDR3 extends over 14 amino acids. CDR1 and CDR2 (germline): SGHNT, YYREEE (reference sequence). CDR3 sequence reads: CASSLPSLFGGYTF. The CDR3 DNA sequence: TGTGCCAGCAGCTTGCCCTCCTTATTCGGGGGCTACACCTTC.

The chain carries TRBV4-3 and TRBJ1-1; D not resolved. V gave up 1 base and J gave up 6 bases, with 6 bases separating them. Germline V gene lookup returns CDR1 LGHNA and CDR2 YSLEER. The CDR3 has 12 residues. This CDR3 reads CASSQGMAEAFF. The CDR3 DNA reads as TGCGCCAGCAGCCAAGGGATGGCTGAAGCTTTCTTT.

The chain is built from TRBV6-5 and TRBJ1-3, with 10 bases identical to TRBD1. Losses at the gene ends were 5 bases for V and 7 bases for J; bases not matched to a gene: 8. The CDR3 extends over 15 amino acids. Germline CDR1 is MNHEY and CDR2 is SVGAGI. CDR3 bases: TGTGCCAGCAGTCTAACCGGGACAGGGGTGAACACCATATATTTT. This codes for CASSLTGTGVNTIYF.

This clone was seen a handful of times. V is TRBV9 and J is TRBJ1-2; D is ambiguous. The CDR3 is 13 amino acids. CDR1 and CDR2 from the germline V gene are SGDLS and YYNGEE. V lost 1 base, J lost 13 bases, and 17 bases lay in between. The CDR3 is CASSVTASPVPTF. The CDR3 nucleotides read TGTGCCAGCAGCGTAACAGCGAGCCCCGTCCCCACCTTC.

The chain carries TRBV6-1 and TRBJ1-4, with a possible D match to TRBD1 (6 bases). V was trimmed by 2 bases and J by 6 bases, leaving 13 bases between them. Germline assignment: CDR1 MNHNS and CDR2 SASEGT. The CDR3 loop spans 15 amino acids. CDR3: CASSESRTEYEKLFF. In DNA, the CDR3 is TGTGCCAGCAGTGAATCGCGGACAGAGTATGAAAAACTGTTTTTT.

This chain uses TRBV29-1 with TRBJ2-1; D ambiguous. The germline CDR1 and CDR2 sequences are SQVTM and ANQGSEA. The CDR3 has 11 residues. Trimming took 5 bases from V and 4 from J, leaving 6 bases between them. CDR3 DNA: TGCAGCGTTAGCGAGTACAATGAGCAGTTCTTC. This encodes CSVSEYNEQFF.